This is a list of T cell receptor beta chains from one sample in a study of shared clonotypes between healthy human individuals. The assay was immunoSEQ multiplex PCR, and TCRdb's table has in-frame clones only and misses some. Seen here are roughly 650,000 clones, less than 98% observed once, and the top ten hold approximately 0.057%. The sequenced material came from naive CD4+ T cells sorted from blood. The receptors were sampled from a woman in her thirties in good health. The CDR3 runs from the conserved cysteine through the conserved F or W. The D gene is left open where the match is weak. Size tells how often a clone was seen (once, few, many) or the class of an expanded clone, and some rows leave it out.

CASSFRAWTGELFF,TGTGCCAGCAGTTTTCGGGCATGGACCGGGGAGCTGTTTTTT,TRBV27,-,TRBJ2-2,-,14
CASSKDPGQNYNEQFF,TGTGCCAGTAGTAAAGACCCGGGACAGAACTACAATGAGCAGTTCTTC,TRBV19,-,TRBJ2-1,TRBD1,16
CASSYTRWVGSTEAFF,TGTGCCAGTAGTTACACGCGTTGGGTAGGTAGCACTGAAGCTTTCTTT,TRBV19,-,TRBJ1-1,-,16
CASSLSTSPIPREQYF,TGCGCCAGCAGCTTAAGTACTAGCCCTATACCGCGCGAGCAGTACTTC,TRBV5-1,-,TRBJ2-7,-,16
CASSLETGGYEKLFF,TGTGCCAGCAGCTTGGAGACAGGGGGCTATGAAAAACTGTTTTTT,TRBV5-4,-,TRBJ1-4,TRBD1,15
CAIGTSGKVGGAKNIQYF,TGTGCCATCGGGACTAGCGGGAAAGTGGGTGGGGCCAAAAACATTCAGTACTTC,TRBV2,-,TRBJ2-4,TRBD2,18
CATSRGRGRGERETGETQYF,TGTGCCACCAGCAGGGGGCGGGGACGCGGTGAGCGGGAGACAGGAGAGACCCAGTACTTC,TRBV15,-,TRBJ2-5,TRBD2,20
CASSFNRGGYTF,TGTGCCAGCAGTTTTAACAGGGGCGGCTACACCTTC,TRBV27,-,TRBJ1-2,TRBD1,12
CASAGVLSEKLFF,TGTGCCAGCGCGGGCGTACTCAGTGAAAAACTGTTTTTT,TRBV6-1,-,TRBJ1-4,-,13
CASSLDQGYEQYF,TGCGCCAGCAGCTTGGATCAGGGCTACGAGCAGTACTTC,TRBV5-1,-,TRBJ2-7,-,13
CAISDPIYEQYF,TGTGCCATCAGTGACCCGATCTACGAGCAGTACTTC,TRBV10-3,-,TRBJ2-7,-,12
CASSTGQGTGELFF,TGTGCCAGCTCGACGGGACAGGGGACCGGGGAGCTGTTTTTT,TRBV28,-,TRBJ2-2,TRBD1,14
CASSRNSGTSIRRNEQFF,TGCGCCAGCAGCAGAAATTCCGGGACTAGCATTCGTCGCAATGAGCAGTTCTTC,TRBV5-1,-,TRBJ2-1,TRBD2,18
CASSLETAYEQYF,TGTGCCAGCAGTCTGGAGACAGCTTACGAGCAGTACTTC,TRBV2,-,TRBJ2-7,-,13
CASSHLSGVTEAFF,TGCGCCAGCAGCCACCTCTCAGGGGTCACTGAAGCTTTCTTT,TRBV4-1,-,TRBJ1-1,-,14
CASSLGQTLPYEQYF,TGCGCCAGCAGCTTGGGGCAGACCCTGCCCTACGAGCAGTACTTC,TRBV5-1,-,TRBJ2-7,-,15
CASSQGTGSQATGELFF,TGTGCCAGCAGCCAGGGTACAGGATCCCAAGCCACCGGGGAGCTGTTTTTT,TRBV4-2,-,TRBJ2-2,-,17
CASSRRGGEAFF,TGTGCCAGCAGCCGCCGGGGGGGTGAAGCTTTCTTT,TRBV7-2,-,TRBJ1-1,-,12
CASSLGRSYEQYF,TGTGCCAGCAGCTTAGGCAGGTCCTACGAGCAGTACTTC,TRBV11-2,-,TRBJ2-7,-,13
CASSLILNTEAFF,TGTGCCAGCAGTCTTATCCTGAACACTGAAGCTTTCTTT,TRBV27,-,TRBJ1-1,-,13
CASHMAVNEKLFF,TGTGCCAGCCATATGGCGGTGAATGAAAAACTGTTTTTT,TRBV28,few,TRBJ1-4,-,13
CAWSLYTSGLYNEQFF,TGTGCCTGGAGTCTTTATACTAGCGGACTCTACAATGAGCAGTTCTTC,TRBV30,-,TRBJ2-1,TRBD2,16